This record covers a single T cell receptor (beta chain). It has no known antigen specificity. One base away there is no much larger clone; base qualities are not given. After removal of 8 bases from V and 3 bases from J, the junction retains 3 bases not matched to a gene. From the cysteine through the phenylalanine, the CDR3 covers 13 amino acids. Only the CDR3 region is kept as DNA, spanning 39 bases read in frame from base 1. Via the germline V gene, CDR1 is SNHLY and CDR2 FYNNEI. The data derive from a study of CD8+ T cells in alopecia areata (dated by TCRdb to the late 2010s). For the wider study: Treated patients were enrolled in an open-label pilot trial of oral tofacitinib, 5 to 10 mg twice daily, for moderate-to-severe alopecia areata. Tofacitinib was given for 6 to 18 months, followed by 6 months of follow-up off drug to assess delayed response and recurrence. The SALT score, which quantifies the percentage of affected scalp surface area, was used to measure disease severity in treated patients. The study used high-throughput TCRbeta sequencing to examine T cell clonal expansion in alopecia areata, in both the C3H/HeJ mouse model and human patients. Human TCRbeta sequencing covered scalp tissue and sorted CD4+ and CD8+ peripheral blood T cells from patchy and totalis/universalis alopecia areata patients and healthy controls. Biopsies were taken from tofacitinib-treated patients at baseline and at 4 and 24 weeks of treatment, and a later scalp biopsy was taken in several of the tofacitinib-treated patients. Clonality in the scalp was compared among normal scalp (n=4), patchy alopecia areata scalp (n=8), and alopecia totalis/universalis scalp (n=8). The RNA source kit depended on sample type: the PAXgene miRNA kit for fixed scalp, the miRNeasy kit for PBMCs, and the RNeasy kit for mouse skin. TCRbeta CDR3 regions were amplified by immunoSEQ multiplex PCR using 35 Vbeta forward and 13 Jbeta reverse primers.

Receptor libraries were prepared by the immunoSEQ multiplex PCR assay. RNA was extracted from all samples and reverse transcribed into cDNA as template for TCR sequencing. SuperScript III was used for first-strand cDNA synthesis, primed with a 2:1 mix of oligo-dT and random hexamers. A synthetic immune receptor repertoire was used to measure amplification bias, and any remaining bias was corrected computationally. As for the authors' bioinformatics: Raw reads were preprocessed to remove errors, and CDR3 was defined according to IMGT conventions as the region from the conserved cysteine to phenylalanine. Clonality was calculated as 1 minus Shannon entropy normalized by log2 of the number of productive unique TCRs. Whether scalp clones were CD4 or CD8 was inferred by matching scalp TCRbeta sequences against CD4 and CD8 repertoires sorted from blood. TCRdb's version of the immuneACCESS table is confined to in-frame rearrangements and falls short of the full clone set. An unresolved V gene accounts for under half of the shortfall where checked; the remainder is of unknown origin. Clone size and the V and J calls come from that table; the DNA yielded D and trimming. Here the sample has roughly 110,000 clones; around 84% occur a single time. The ten largest clones take up around 25% of the sample.

The sample's time point label, decoded: about 5 months on oral tofacitinib. The treatment or condition label here, explained by the study, means: oral pan-JAK inhibitor, 5-10 mg twice daily. Peripheral blood and lesional scalp punch biopsies were obtained from patients with alopecia areata. After PBMCs were isolated by density centrifugation and stained for CD3, CD4 and CD8, a FACSAria was used to sort CD4+ and CD8+ T cells. Study-wide findings and limitations: TCR sequences shared between patients were less clear than in mice, possibly partly because of HLA diversity in the patient population. Because the treated cohort was small and had only one nonresponder, larger studies are needed to examine links between baseline CD8+ expansion and response. Tofacitinib significantly decreased scalp clonality and the number of expanded CD8+ clones among the top 100 scalp clones. Unlike mouse skin, where gammadelta T cells dominate, normal human skin contains resident alphabeta T cells that get sequenced too, which complicates analysis of the scalp TCR repertoire. During tofacitinib treatment, many expanded lesional clones stuck around in both scalp and blood, and this persistence may partly explain why relapse happens after treatment is stopped. Compared with normal scalp, lesional scalp had higher clonality and more expanded CD8+ clones, particularly in alopecia totalis/universalis, a pattern that suggests antigenic drive.

This receptor chain uses TRBV2 and TRBJ2-2; 7 middle bases align to TRBD2. The TCR was taken from a human donor with alopecia areata. The sample in question was CD8+ T cells sorted from blood, obtained at week 24, from a patient treated with tofacitinib. The encoded CDR3 is CASRSGDTGELFF. Here is the DNA: TGTGCCAGCCGGAGCGGGGACACCGGGGAGCTGTTTTTT.